What follows is one T cell receptor beta chain and its context. What it binds is unknown. This CDR3 is 14 amino acids long. V shed 2 bases and J shed 5 bases, with 12 bases lying between them. Germline CDR1 and CDR2: SGHVS and FQNEAQ. Axillary draining lymph nodes of breast cancer patients supplied the node samples. TCRdb redid the calling of the multiplex PCR reads with MiXCR, one entry per CDR3 protein. The sample consists of about 180,000 distinct CDR3 sequences, roughly a third of them appearing once. The data are from a study of breast tumors, draining lymph nodes, adjacent tissues. General observations from the study: Tumor T cell lymph node origin was a supported hypothesis, not proven. Tumors had less TCR diversity than lymph nodes, more than nontumor tissue. Findings are consistent with lymph node origin and intratumoral expansion of most tumor T cells.

Sequenced: axillary lymph node tissue. The origin of this receptor is a female donor with breast cancer. Some clones in this sample may be carry-over from other donors' samples. The chain is built from TRBV7-8 and TRBJ2-5; D is unresolved. The CDR3 sequence is CASSLIPTGETQYF. The CDR3 DNA follows: TGTGCCAGCAGCTTAATACCGACCGGGGAGACCCAGTACTTC.